This record covers a single T cell receptor beta chain. No antigen is known for it. The data originate from a study of CD8 T cells in Susac syndrome. The CDR3 consists of 16 residues. Trimming took off 1 base at V and 0 bases at J, with 13 bases between the two ends. CDR1 is DFQATT, CDR2 SNEGSKA, per germline (reference sequence). Study-wide points: In its TCR sequencing and HLA analysis, the study acknowledged that the number of individuals was relatively small.

Sequencing of TCR beta was performed on blood CD8+ T cells and on blood CD4+ T cells. The healthy controls were matched to patients by age and sex. After extraction with the RNeasy kit, about 0.5 to 1 ug of the RNA was reverse transcribed using random hexamers. Amplification of TCR beta CDR3 across 54 Vbeta and 13 Jbeta was performed with immunoSEQ multiplex PCR. A single record per CDR3 protein comes from TCRdb applying MiXCR to the immunoSEQ multiplex PCR reads. The repertoire holds 150,000 or so distinct CDR3 sequences, with 93% as singletons. The chain combines TRBV20-1 with TRBJ1-5; D not resolved. Specimen: CD4+ T cells from PBMCs. This TCR was sampled from a human donor in good health. CDR3: CSARGAGISSNQPQHF. The CDR3 DNA follows: TGCAGTGCTAGAGGGGCGGGGATCTCTAGCAATCAGCCCCAGCATTTT.